These 18 T cell receptor beta chains were sequenced from one sample in a study of blood T cells in healthy people across ages. A second about 7 to 12 cycle PCR used barcoded and J-beta primers. TCRdb re-called the 5' RACE reads with MiXCR, one entry per CDR3 protein. Of about 1.6 million distinct CDR3 sequences in the sample, roughly 32% were seen once. The material sequenced was blood. These receptors came from a young woman in good health.

This sequence joins TRBV29-1 and TRBJ2-5; D remains ambiguous. Germline CDR1 reads SQVTM; CDR2 reads ANQGSEA. The CDR3 extends over 10 amino acids. Trimming left V 4 bases short and J 11 bases short, with 11 bases between. Here the CDR3 DNA reads TGCAGCGTTGTTCTCATTGAGCAGTACTTC. Residues: CSVVLIEQYF.

This clonotype was picked up a small number of times. The CDR3 region has the DNA TGTGCCAGCAGTGTACAGAGCCTCGTCTACGAGCAGTACTTC. Translation gives CASSVQSLVYEQYF. The chain recombines TRBV6-1 with TRBJ2-7, with D uncertain. There are 14 residues in the CDR3. Between the trimmed V and J ends, which lost 4 bases and 3 bases, there was a span of 13 bases. The germline V gene has CDR1 MNHNS and CDR2 SASEGT.

V gene TRBV4-2 combines with J gene TRBJ1-2; D uncertain. In germline, CDR1 is LGHNA, CDR2 YNFKEQ. Trimming shortened V by 2 bases and J by 7 bases, and 14 bases separated the two germline ends. The CDR3 runs 14 residues. The CDR3 loop reads CASSQNWGSSGYTF. The CDR3 nucleotides read TGTGCCAGCAGCCAAAACTGGGGAAGTAGTGGCTACACCTTC.

This clonotype showed up just a few times. V is TRBV5-1 and J is TRBJ2-2; no firm D call. V lost 7 bases to trimming and J lost 5 bases, with 9 bases between them. The CDR3 covers 12 residues. Germline V gene data show CDR1 as SGHRS and CDR2 as YFSETQ. The CDR3 nucleotides read TGCGCCAGCCGTGTTGATACCGGGGAGCTGTTTTTT. Its protein product is CASRVDTGELFF.

The table lists this clonotype with a few counts. J is TRBJ2-7 and V is TRBV3-1; possible D gene TRBD2, 5 bases. The DNA end is more similar to TRBJ2-5, so the J call may be wrong. The length of the CDR3 is 12 residues. Germline V gives CDR1 LGHDT, CDR2 YNNKEL (reference sequence). CDR3 sequence: CASSQEAGTQYF. The CDR3 bases are TGTGCCAGCAGCCAGGAGGCAGGGACCCAGTACTTC.

A word on this clonotype: One end of the junction fails to match germline, which may point to a read error. The V and J genes are TRBV5-1 and TRBJ1-1, with 8 bases that match TRBD1. The CDR3 loop spans 16 amino acids. Germline-derived CDR1 and CDR2 are SGHRS and YFSETQ. The CDR3: CASSDVTGGFSTGAFF. The CDR3 coding sequence is TGCGCCAGCAGCGATGTAACAGGGGGTTTCAGCACTGGAGCTTTCTTT.

This clonotype was seen once. The V and J genes are TRBV5-6 and TRBJ2-7, with D perhaps matching TRBD1 (5 bases). Germline V lookup: CDR1 SGHDT, CDR2 YYEEEE. The CDR3 has 17 amino acids. Trimming stripped 4 bases from V and 1 base from J, with 21 bases between. The CDR3 here is CASSHNLGWQGSYEQYF. The CDR3 coding sequence is TGTGCCAGCAGCCACAACCTGGGTTGGCAGGGTTCCTACGAGCAGTACTTC.

The chain combines TRBV25-1 with TRBJ2-1; 12 bases match TRBD2. The CDR3 is 17 amino acids. The trim removed 2 bases at V and 0 bases at J, leaving 2 bases unmatched. CDR1 and CDR2 from the germline V gene are MGHDK and SYGVNS. Here the CDR3 DNA reads TGTGCCAGCAGTGAACCTAGCGGGAGGGCCTCCTACAATGAGCAGTTCTTC. Protein: CASSEPSGRASYNEQFF.

This clonotype was seen only once. The chain couples TRBV6-5 to TRBJ2-7, with 13 nucleotides matching TRBD2. This CDR3 region has 15 residues. V lost 5 bases, J lost 6 bases, and 7 bases stayed unmatched. Per germline, CDR1 MNHEY and CDR2 SVGAGI. The CDR3 DNA is TGTGCCAGCAGTAATCCGGGACTAGCGGGACTCGAGCAGTACTTC. This encodes CASSNPGLAGLEQYF.

The chain couples TRBV10-3 to TRBJ2-7, with a possible D match to TRBD1 (7 bases). Trimming removed 2 bases at V and 5 bases at J, with 19 bases between. This CDR3 comprises 16 residues. Germline-derived CDR1 and CDR2 are ENHRY and SYGVKD. The DNA of the CDR3 is TGTGCCATCAGTGAGCCTCGGGCAGGGGGAGGTAACGAGCAGTACTTC. This codes for CAISEPRAGGGNEQYF.

This clonotype occurred a few times. The chain couples TRBV27 to TRBJ2-5, with 9 bases fitting TRBD1. The V segment lost 6 bases and the J segment 5 bases; nucleotides outside the gene matches: 4. The CDR3 totals 13 residues. Germline V gives CDR1 MNHEY, CDR2 SMNVEV (reference sequence). The CDR3 nucleotides read TGTGCCAGCAGACAGGGGGCGATGGAGACCCAGTACTTC. As protein: CASRQGAMETQYF.

The chain uses TRBV12-3 or TRBV12-4 and TRBJ2-2; maybe TRBD1 (6 bases). V was cut by 7 bases and J by 7 bases, with 16 bases left in between. The CDR3 sequence is 14 residues long. The CDR3 loop is CASTFLAGVGELFF. CDR3 coding DNA: TGTGCCAGCACTTTCCTCGCAGGGGTCGGGGAGCTGTTTTTT.

In nucleotides, the CDR3 is TGTGCCAGCAGTGTCAGCCTCAACACTGAAGCTTTCTTT. As protein: CASSVSLNTEAFF. The chain joins TRBV2 to TRBJ1-1; no definite D call. This CDR3 has 13 amino acids. V lost 4 bases to trimming and J lost 2 bases, with 8 bases between them. Germline V gene data show CDR1 as SNHLY and CDR2 as FYNNEI.

This clonotype has more than one count but fewer than ten. The chain recombines TRBV7-3 with TRBJ2-2; maybe TRBD1 (5 bases). The germline CDR1 and CDR2 sequences are SGHTA and FQGTGA. CDR3 length: 13 residues. V was shortened by 5 bases and J by 5 bases, with 9 bases between the two germline ends. The CDR3 DNA is TGTGCCAGCAGCCCGACAGTAACCGGGGAGCTGTTTTTT. Translated, it gives CASSPTVTGELFF.

This clonotype was counted at least ten times. V usage is TRBV6-5 and J usage is TRBJ2-7; possible D gene TRBD1, 7 bases. CDR3 length: 13 residues. Germline V gene sequence: CDR1 MNHEY, CDR2 SVGAGI. Trimming left V 7 bases short and J 0 bases short, with 10 bases between. CDR3 sequence reads: CASTQGGSYEQYF. Here the CDR3 DNA reads TGTGCCAGCACGCAGGGGGGCTCCTACGAGCAGTACTTC.

A remark on this clonotype: Given the absence of the conserved phenylalanine or tryptophan at the CDR3 end, a read error is likely. The rearrangement uses TRBV28 and TRBJ2-1; 10 positions agree with TRBD2. The trim removed 5 bases at V and 7 bases at J, leaving 8 bases unmatched. In germline, CDR1 is MDHEN, CDR2 SYDVKM. The CDR3 totals 15 residues. CDR3 DNA sequence: TGTGCCAGCAGTCAAGCGGGAGGGCCTCGTAATGAGCAGTTCGTC. Translation: CASSQAGGPRNEQFV.

DNA for the CDR3: TGTGCCAGCAGCTACTCCGGGACAGGGGACTACACCTTC. This gives the protein CASSYSGTGDYTF. The chain couples TRBV3-1 to TRBJ1-2; 10 nucleotides line up with TRBD1. Germline V gene sequence: CDR1 LGHDT, CDR2 YNNKEL (reference sequence). This CDR3 comprises 13 residues. V was pared by 5 bases and J by 10 bases, with 7 bases of the junction left unmatched.

The chain is built from TRBV2 and TRBJ1-2; 7 nucleotides line up with TRBD1. The CDR3 is 11 residues long. J lost 8 bases, V lost 10 bases, and 7 bases had no gene match. Germline CDR1 SNHLY, CDR2 FYNNEI. CDR3 DNA sequence: TGTGCCATTTCCAGGGGGGCCGGCTACACCTTC. Its protein is CAISRGAGYTF.